These 10 T cell receptor beta chains originate from one sample sequenced in a study of T cell repertoires in cytomegalovirus infection. MiXCR, applied by TCRdb to the reads, yields one record per CDR3 protein. The sample consists of under 200,000 distinct CDR3 sequences, less than 9.5% of them appearing once. Sequenced input: PBMCs. These TCRs come from a human donor in good health (CMV status not recorded). Some clones in this sample may be carry-over from other donors' samples.

This clonotype showed up many times. The rearrangement uses TRBV29-1 and TRBJ1-2; D is undetermined. Trimming cost V 3 bases and J 5 bases, with 13 bases left between them. The CDR3 has 13 amino acids. Germline CDR1 is SQVTM and CDR2 is ANQGSEA. The CDR3 reads CSVDGLQIYGYTF. CDR3 coding DNA: TGCAGCGTTGACGGCCTACAGATATATGGCTACACCTTC.

This clonotype was observed many times. The chain has TRBV7-2 and TRBJ2-1; D is tentatively TRBD1 or TRBD2 (5 bases each). Trimming took 5 bases from V and 0 from J, leaving 23 bases between them. The CDR3 totals 19 residues. Germline CDR1 and CDR2: SGHTA and FQGNSA. The CDR3 DNA reads as TGTGCCAGCAGCCAGAGATCTTGGGGGTGGGCGAGCTCCTACAATGAGCAGTTCTTC. Its translation: CASSQRSWGWASSYNEQFF.

This clonotype has only a few counts. The genes are TRBV18 and TRBJ1-6; D might be TRBD1 (6 bases). The CDR3 spans 17 residues. CDR1 KGHSH and CDR2 LQKENI come from the germline V gene. V was trimmed by 0 bases and J by 7 bases, leaving 16 bases between them. In DNA, the CDR3 is TGTGCCAGCTCACCACCGTCGACGGGGGCGAGAAATTCACCCCTCCACTTT. It encodes CASSPPSTGARNSPLHF.

This clonotype was counted a few times. The J gene is TRBJ2-7, the V gene TRBV20-1; no firm D call. V was shortened by 3 bases and J by 2 bases, with 11 bases between the two germline ends. CDR3 size: 13 residues. CDR1 and CDR2 from the germline V gene are DFQATT and SNEGSKA (reference sequence). CDR3 amino acids: CSASGQSTYEQYF. The CDR3 region has the DNA TGCAGTGCTAGTGGGCAGTCTACCTACGAGCAGTACTTC.

This clonotype occurred many times. The rearrangement links TRBV28 to TRBJ1-3; 8 nucleotides agree with TRBD1. The CDR3 length is 16 residues. V was pared by 3 bases and J by 6 bases, with 10 bases of the junction left unmatched. Germline V gene data show CDR1 as MDHEN and CDR2 as SYDVKM. CDR3 region: CASSLWTGREENTIYF. CDR3 DNA: TGTGCCAGCAGTTTGTGGACAGGGAGGGAGGAAAACACCATATATTTT.

Worth noting for this clonotype: One junction end does not reproduce the germline sequence, and a read error may be involved. The chain employs TRBV18 and TRBJ1-1; 7 bases line up with TRBD1. The germline V gene has CDR1 KGHSH and CDR2 LQKENI. This CDR3 has 13 residues. The CDR3: CASSAGDSTEDFF. Written as DNA, the CDR3 is TGTGCCAGCTCCGCCGGGGACAGCACTGAAGATTTCTTT. Full variable domain (remainder filled in from reference TRBV18 and TRBJ1-1): NAGVMQNPRHLVRRRGQEARLRCSPMKGHSHVYWYRQLPEEGLKFMVYLQKENIIDESGMPKERFSAEFPKEGPSILRIQQVVRGDSAAYFCASSAGDSTEDFFGQGTRLTVV.

The table lists this clonotype with a few counts. The chain combines TRBV5-8 with TRBJ2-1, with a tentative D call TRBD1 (7 bases). The germline V gene has CDR1 SGHTS and CDR2 YDEGEE. CDR3 length: 14 residues. V was cut by 4 bases and J by 4 bases, with 12 bases left in between. CDR3 loop: CASSPGGQYNEQFF. CDR3 sequence (DNA): TGTGCCAGCAGCCCCGGGGGACAGTACAATGAGCAGTTCTTC.

This clonotype occurred a few times. The CDR3 loop is CASSLGWRNTEAFF. The CDR3 nucleotides are TGTGCCAGCAGTTTAGGGTGGAGGAACACTGAAGCTTTCTTT. The chain has TRBV28 and TRBJ1-1; D gene unclear. V shed 2 bases and J shed 1 base, with 8 bases lying between them. The CDR3 consists of 14 residues. Germline lookup yields CDR1 MDHEN and CDR2 SYDVKM.

The chain carries TRBV5-1 and TRBJ1-5; TRBD1 might be the D (6 bases). Between the trimmed V and J ends, which lost 0 bases and 4 bases, there was a span of 8 bases. Germline V lookup: CDR1 SGHRS, CDR2 YFSETQ. This CDR3 contains 14 residues. Here the CDR3 reads CASSLDGQNQPQHF. CDR3 DNA: TGCGCCAGCAGCTTGGACGGACAGAATCAGCCCCAGCATTTT.

This clonotype was counted only a few times. The rearrangement links TRBV11-3 to TRBJ2-1, with D tentatively TRBD1 or TRBD2 (5 bases each). The CDR3 covers 14 residues. The germline V gene encodes CDR1 SGHNT and CDR2 YENEEA. Trimming removed 5 bases at V and 5 bases at J, with 13 bases between. CDR3 in amino acids: CASSGRDAHNEQFF. CDR3 coding DNA: TGTGCCAGCAGCGGCCGGGACGCCCACAATGAGCAGTTCTTC.